One and the same sample provided the 32 T cell receptor beta chains below, sequenced in a study of blood T cell repertoires in COVID-19. Assay used: immunoSEQ multiplex PCR; TCRdb lists only in-frame clones, some missing. The table includes approximately 300,000 clones, roughly 90% detected once. Sequences were obtained from PBMCs or T cells enriched from blood (not recorded which). The receptors were gathered from a man in his 60s who had recovered from COVID-19.

This clone was detected only once. The chain carries TRBV5-4 and TRBJ1-6; 7 bases align to TRBD1. The trim removed 4 bases at V and 2 bases at J, leaving 6 bases unmatched. The CDR3 loop spans 16 amino acids. Germline V CDR1 and CDR2: SGHNT, YYREEE (reference sequence). CDR3 sequence reads: CASSLRQGTYNSPLHF. In DNA, the CDR3 is TGTGCCAGCAGCCTCAGACAGGGCACCTATAATTCACCCCTCCACTTT.

This clone was picked up one time. This chain connects TRBV9 to TRBJ2-1; D may be TRBD2 (6 bases). Germline CDR1 and CDR2: SGDLS and YYNGEE. V shed 3 bases and J shed 7 bases, with 17 bases lying between them. This CDR3 is built from 15 residues. The CDR3 protein is CASSAWGGVANEQFF. The CDR3 coding sequence is TGTGCCAGCAGCGCCTGGGGCGGGGTAGCAAATGAGCAGTTCTTC.

This sequence joins TRBV19 and TRBJ2-4; weak D call: TRBD2 (5 bases). The CDR3 covers 14 residues. Between the trimmed V and J ends, which lost 5 bases and 9 bases, there was a span of 17 bases. Germline values: CDR1 LNHDA, CDR2 SQIVND (reference sequence). Here the CDR3 DNA reads TGTGCCAGTAGTCCCGGAGGTAGCGTGGGCATTCAGTACTTC. Protein product: CASSPGGSVGIQYF. The variable domain in full, with the rest retrieved from reference TRBV19 and TRBJ2-4, is DGGITQSPKYLFRKEGQNVTLSCEQNLNHDAMYWYRQDPGQGLRLIYYSQIVNDFQKGDIAEGYSVSREKKESFPLTVTSAQKNPTAFYLCASSPGGSVGIQYFGAGTRLSVL.

J is TRBJ1-2 and V is TRBV9, with TRBD1 identical over 9 bases. V was clipped by 0 bases and J by 5 bases; unmatched bases: 8. This CDR3 is 16 amino acids long. Looked up from germline, CDR1 is SGDLS and CDR2 is YYNGEE. CDR3 in amino acids: CASSVAGWTGVYGYTF. In DNA, the CDR3 is TGTGCCAGCAGCGTAGCGGGATGGACAGGGGTATATGGCTACACCTTC. Variable domain in full (rest from reference TRBV9 and TRBJ1-2): DSGVTQTPKHLITATGQRVTLRCSPRSGDLSVYWYQQSLDQGLQFLIQYYNGEERAKGNILERFSAQQFPDLHSELNLSSLELGDSALYFCASSVAGWTGVYGYTFGSGTRLTVV.

J is TRBJ2-2 and V is TRBV2, with no clear D. V was shortened by 2 bases and J by 2 bases, with 12 bases between the two germline ends. The germline CDR1 and CDR2 sequences are SNHLY and FYNNEI. CDR3 length: 16 amino acids. The CDR3 coding sequence is TGTGCCAGCAGTGAACACCACTCCTCAAACACCGGGGAGCTGTTTTTT. Protein sequence: CASSEHHSSNTGELFF.

This clone was recorded at least ten times. The chain has TRBV6-2 or TRBV6-3 and TRBJ1-6; D call uncertain. V was shortened by 2 bases and J by 7 bases, with 6 bases between the two germline ends. This CDR3 spans 13 amino acids. Germline assignment: CDR1 MNHEY and CDR2 SVGEGT. DNA for the CDR3: TGTGCCAGCAGTTACGGGCAGAATTCACCCCTCCACTTT. It is translated as CASSYGQNSPLHF.

This chain links TRBV13 with TRBJ1-6; D ambiguous. The CDR3 loop spans 14 amino acids. V was clipped by 4 bases and J by 8 bases, with 12 bases between them. Looked up from germline, CDR1 is PRHDT and CDR2 is FYEKMQ (reference sequence). The CDR3 coding sequence is TGTGCCAGCAGCTCCCGAGACCGGGATTCACCCCTCCACTTT. This encodes CASSSRDRDSPLHF. The entire variable domain, with the rest obtained from reference TRBV13 and TRBJ1-6, is as follows: AAGVIQSPRHLIKEKRETATLKCYPIPRHDTVYWYQQGPGQDPQFLISFYEKMQSDKGSIPDRFSAQQFSDYHSELNMSSLELGDSALYFCASSSRDRDSPLHFGNGTRLTVT.

The chain uses TRBV7-6 and TRBJ1-4; D is unclear. Germline CDR1 is SGHVS and CDR2 is FNYEAQ. The CDR3 covers 16 residues. Trimming pared 4 bases from V and 3 bases from J, leaving 15 bases between. The CDR3 DNA sequence: TGTGCCAGCAGCTCCCCATCCGAGTCCGCTAATGAAAAACTGTTTTTT. Its translation: CASSSPSESANEKLFF.

V gene TRBV7-9 combines with J gene TRBJ1-1, with 7 bases lining up with TRBD1. This CDR3 region has 14 residues. The germline V gene encodes CDR1 SEHNR and CDR2 FQNEAQ (reference sequence). V shed 0 bases and J 3 bases; nucleotides not matched to a gene: 1. As DNA, the CDR3 is TGTGCCAGCAGCTTAGCTCAGGGGGACACTGAAGCTTTCTTT. This encodes CASSLAQGDTEAFF.

The chain employs TRBV9 and TRBJ2-1; D uncertain. CDR1 SGDLS and CDR2 YYNGEE come from the germline V gene. Trimming removed 4 bases from V and 4 bases from J, with 6 bases in between. The CDR3 is 12 amino acids. In DNA, the CDR3 is TGTGCCAGCAGCCCGAGTTACAATGAGCAGTTCTTC. Translating gives CASSPSYNEQFF.

V is TRBV12-3 or TRBV12-4 and J is TRBJ1-6; no clear D. With 3 bases removed from V and 16 bases from J, the gap between germline ends came to 13 bases. This CDR3 region has 12 residues. Here the CDR3 DNA reads TGTGCCAGCAGTTTTCACCACCTCGGGCTCCACTTT. The encoded protein is CASSFHHLGLHF.

V and J are TRBV4-2 and TRBJ2-3; TRBD1 might be the D (5 bases). The CDR3 is 16 amino acids. V lost 0 bases and J 4 bases, leaving 14 bases between the germline ends. In germline, CDR1 is LGHNA, CDR2 YNFKEQ. The DNA of the CDR3 is TGTGCCAGCAGCCAAGATGAGTGGGGCTCGGCAGATACGCAGTATTTT. Protein sequence: CASSQDEWGSADTQYF.

The chain links TRBV19 to TRBJ1-3; weak D call: TRBD1 (6 bases). The CDR3 loop spans 13 amino acids. V was trimmed by 6 bases and J by 2 bases, leaving 8 bases between them. The germline gives CDR1 LNHDA, CDR2 SQIVND (reference sequence). In DNA, the CDR3 is TGTGCCAGTAGCAGGGGACCTGGAAACACCATATATTTT. This sequence encodes CASSRGPGNTIYF.

This rearrangement joins TRBV4-3 to TRBJ2-3; D is unresolved. Looked up from germline, CDR1 is LGHNA and CDR2 is YSLEER. Trimming stripped 1 base from V and 6 bases from J, with 8 bases between. This CDR3 spans 13 amino acids. In nucleotides, the CDR3 is TGCGCCAGCAGCCAAGCCTACAGCGATACGCAGTATTTT. Translating it yields CASSQAYSDTQYF.

The chain links TRBV19 to TRBJ2-7, with a tentative D call TRBD1 (5 bases). This CDR3 is 13 amino acids long. Germline assignment: CDR1 LNHDA and CDR2 SQIVND (reference sequence). Trimming removed 5 bases at V and 6 bases at J, with 14 bases between. The CDR3 DNA reads as TGTGCCAGTAGTTTTACAGGAAACGGCGAGCAGTACTTC. Its protein is CASSFTGNGEQYF.

The rearrangement links TRBV6-2 or TRBV6-3 to TRBJ2-1; 7 bases are shared with TRBD1. The CDR3 runs to 14 residues. With V trimmed by 3 bases and J by 10 bases, 9 bases remained unmatched. Looked up from germline, CDR1 is MNHEY and CDR2 is SVGEGT. CDR3 sequence (DNA): TGTGCCAGCAGTTATCGGCATGAAGGGGGCGAGCAGTTCTTC. Its translation is CASSYRHEGGEQFF.

V usage is TRBV10-3 and J usage is TRBJ1-2, with 8 bases that match TRBD1. V dropped 7 bases and J dropped 6; count of bases not matched to a gene: 7. Germline values: CDR1 ENHRY, CDR2 SYGVKD. The CDR3 length is 13 residues. The CDR3 nucleotides are TGTGCCATCACCGGACAGGGAAATGATGGCTACACCTTC. This sequence encodes CAITGQGNDGYTF.

This chain joins TRBV27 and TRBJ2-2; 7 bases map to TRBD2. CDR1 and CDR2 (germline): MNHEY, SMNVEV (reference sequence). V shed 6 bases and J 6 bases; nucleotides not matched to a gene: 10. This CDR3 is 15 amino acids long. CDR3 DNA sequence: TGTGCCAGCAGGTGGACTAGGGCTGTACCCGGGGAGCTGTTTTTT. Translation gives CASRWTRAVPGELFF.

J is TRBJ2-3 and V is TRBV19, with D unclear. The V end lost 6 bases, the J end lost 0 bases, and 7 bases lay between the germline ends. CDR1 is LNHDA, CDR2 SQIVND, per germline (reference sequence). The CDR3 has 13 amino acids. Here the CDR3 DNA reads TGTGCCAGTAGGGGCAGTAGCACAGATACGCAGTATTTT. This translates into CASRGSSTDTQYF.

The chain couples TRBV29-1 to TRBJ1-5, with D maybe TRBD1 (5 bases). The CDR3 has 13 residues. Germline values: CDR1 SQVTM, CDR2 ANQGSEA. Trimming shortened V by 7 bases and J by 7 bases, and 17 bases separated the two germline ends. This chain's CDR3 is CSALLVGGQPQHF. The CDR3 DNA reads TGCAGCGCCCTTTTAGTCGGGGGACAGCCCCAGCATTTT.

V is TRBV4-1 and J is TRBJ2-7; no clear D. This CDR3 has 16 residues. Per germline, CDR1 MGHRA and CDR2 YSYEKL. V was trimmed by 0 bases and J by 4 bases, leaving 16 bases between them. The CDR3 loop reads CASSQDLPGSMYEQYF. The CDR3 nucleotides read TGCGCCAGCAGCCAAGATCTCCCCGGGTCTATGTACGAGCAGTACTTC.

This clone occurred a few times. The genes are TRBV9 and TRBJ1-2, with 8 nucleotides matching TRBD1. CDR1 is SGDLS, CDR2 YYNGEE, per germline. This CDR3 contains 14 residues. V lost 2 bases, J lost 6 bases, and 6 bases stayed unmatched. The DNA for the CDR3 is TGTGCCAGCAGCGTTGGACAGGGAGGGCATGGCTACACCTTC. Residues: CASSVGQGGHGYTF.

The chain couples TRBV6-5 to TRBJ1-2; TRBD1 is a possible D gene (5 bases). The V gene lost 7 bases and the J gene lost 6 bases, with 15 bases spanning the gap. CDR3 size: 13 residues. Germline lookup yields CDR1 MNHEY and CDR2 SVGAGI. CDR3 in amino acids: CASTSGMKNGYTF. Here the CDR3 DNA reads TGTGCCAGCACATCAGGGATGAAAAATGGCTACACCTTC.

This chain's CDR3 is CASSLVHRLGAFF. DNA of the CDR3: TGTGCCAGCAGCTTGGTCCACAGGCTTGGGGCTTTCTTT. V usage is TRBV5-6 and J usage is TRBJ1-1, with a weak D call TRBD1 (5 bases). The germline V gene has CDR1 SGHDT and CDR2 YYEEEE. V was cut by 0 bases and J by 11 bases, with 14 bases left in between. The CDR3 is made up of 13 amino acids.

The chain employs TRBV12-3 or TRBV12-4 and TRBJ1-2; D remains ambiguous. This CDR3 contains 12 residues. V lost 10 bases, J lost 2 bases, and 11 bases lay in between. The CDR3 region is CAITGENYGYTF. The CDR3 region has the DNA TGTGCCATCACCGGGGAGAACTATGGCTACACCTTC.

The chain couples TRBV7-2 to TRBJ2-7; 12 bases map to TRBD1. CDR1 and CDR2 (germline): SGHTA, FQGNSA. Trimming at V came to 5 bases and at J to 4 bases, leaving 6 bases not matched to a gene. There are 15 residues in the CDR3. This chain's CDR3 is CASSGGTGGPYEQYF. The DNA of the CDR3 is TGTGCCAGCAGCGGAGGGACAGGGGGCCCTTACGAGCAGTACTTC.

The genes are TRBV11-2 and TRBJ1-2, with D perhaps matching TRBD1 (5 bases). The CDR3 sequence is 15 residues long. CDR1 and CDR2 from the germline V gene are SGHAT and FQNNGV. V dropped 0 bases and J dropped 7 bases, with 15 bases sitting between them. CDR3 bases: TGTGCCAGCAGCTTAGATCGTTGGCAGGGCGGTGGCTACACCTTC. Translated, it gives CASSLDRWQGGGYTF. Full variable domain (rest looked up from reference TRBV11-2 and TRBJ1-2): EAGVAQSPRYKIIEKRQSVAFWCNPISGHATLYWYQQILGQGPKLLIQFQNNGVVDDSQLPKDRFSAERLKGVDSTLKIQPAKLEDSAVYLCASSLDRWQGGGYTFGSGTRLTVV.

CDR3 coding DNA: TGTGCCAGCAGCGAGACTCCATCAAGGGGTTATGGCTACACCTTC. Residues: CASSETPSRGYGYTF. V gene TRBV9 combines with J gene TRBJ1-2; TRBD1 might be the D (5 bases). The CDR3 has 15 residues. The V gene's germline CDR1 is SGDLS and CDR2 YYNGEE. Trimming stripped 3 bases from V and 5 bases from J, with 17 bases between.

This clone was seen once. The genes are TRBV7-8 and TRBJ2-7, with D possibly TRBD2 on 5 matching bases. This CDR3 region has 14 residues. Germline V gene data show CDR1 as SGHVS and CDR2 as FQNEAQ. With 0 bases removed from V and 5 bases from J, the gap between germline ends came to 11 bases. CDR3 sequence (DNA): TGTGCCAGCAGCTTAGCGCAGGTCGGGGACGAGCAGTACTTC. This codes for CASSLAQVGDEQYF. Full variable domain (outside the CDR3, taken from reference TRBV7-8 and TRBJ2-7): GAGVSQSPRYKVAKRGQDVALRCDPISGHVSLFWYQQALGQGPEFLTYFQNEAQLDKSGLPSDRFFAERPEGSVSTLKIQRTQQEDSAVYLCASSLAQVGDEQYFGPGTRLTVT.

The V call is TRBV18, the J call TRBJ2-3, with D possibly TRBD2 on 6 matching bases. V was cut by 0 bases and J by 3 bases, with 7 bases left in between. Germline lookup yields CDR1 KGHSH and CDR2 LQKENI. This CDR3 region has 14 residues. Written as DNA, the CDR3 is TGTGCCAGCTCACCACCGACTAGGACAGATACGCAGTATTTT. It translates to CASSPPTRTDTQYF. The complete variable domain, with remaining parts taken from reference TRBV18 and TRBJ2-3, reads NAGVMQNPRHLVRRRGQEARLRCSPMKGHSHVYWYRQLPEEGLKFMVYLQKENIIDESGMPKERFSAEFPKEGPSILRIQQVVRGDSAAYFCASSPPTRTDTQYFGPGTRLTVL.

The rearrangement joins TRBV27 to TRBJ1-2, with 7 nucleotides matching TRBD1. With 5 bases clipped from V and 5 bases from J, the junction kept 14 bases outside the gene matches. In germline, CDR1 is MNHEY, CDR2 SMNVEV (reference sequence). The CDR3 runs to 16 residues. CDR3 loop: CASSKGGTVKSYGYTF. CDR3 nucleotide sequence: TGTGCCAGCAGTAAGGGCGGGACAGTGAAGAGTTATGGCTACACCTTC.

Written as DNA, the CDR3 is TGTGCCAGCAGTCAGGGAGGGCTCGAGCAGTACTTC. Encoded protein: CASSQGGLEQYF. This rearrangement joins TRBV5-4 to TRBJ2-7, with 7 positions matching TRBD2. The CDR3 length is 12 residues. Germline V gives CDR1 SGHNT, CDR2 YYREEE (reference sequence). V shed 5 bases and J 6 bases; nucleotides not matched to a gene: 5.